A selection of T cell receptor beta chains follows, all from one sample in a study of Ad26.COV2.S vaccination and SARS-CoV-2 variants. Clones were sequenced by immunoSEQ multiplex PCR, and TCRdb holds only the in-frame ones, with some missing. This table has roughly 400,000 clones, 92% appearing once. The sequences come from peripheral blood, collected in a trial of Ad26.COV2.S vaccine versus placebo. The receptors derive from a person aged 18-60 years who received the Ad26.COV2.S COVID-19 vaccine or a placebo. CDR3s include the opening cysteine and the closing phenylalanine or tryptophan. The D gene is left open where the match is weak. Size is omitted from some rows. Given values are once, few, many or a class for expanded clones.

-	TRBV4-1	-	TRBJ2-5	CASSQVLGLQETQYF	TGCGCCAGCAGCCAAGTTCTGGGCCTGCAAGAGACCCAGTACTTC
-	TRBV7-2	-	TRBJ2-5	CASSLAMVTGLETQYF	TGTGCCAGCAGCTTAGCGATGGTGACGGGCCTAGAGACCCAGTACTTC
-	TRBV28	-	TRBJ2-7	CASSWGRLYEQYF	TGTGCCAGCAGTTGGGGGAGGTTGTACGAGCAGTACTTC
-	TRBV12-3/TRBV12-4	-	TRBJ2-1	CASGAGAHNEQFF	TGTGCCAGCGGCGCGGGGGCACACAATGAGCAGTTCTTC
-	TRBV18	-	TRBJ1-5	CASSPGQSQPQHF	TGTGCCAGCTCACCAGGCCAGTCACAGCCCCAGCATTTT
-	TRBV4-3	-	TRBJ1-5	CASSPRINQPQHF	TGCGCCAGCAGCCCTAGGATCAATCAGCCCCAGCATTTT
-	TRBV6-5	-	TRBJ1-1	CASSNQGGMNTEAFF	TGTGCCAGCAGTAATCAGGGTGGAATGAACACTGAAGCTTTCTTT
-	TRBV30	TRBD2	TRBJ2-3	CAWSSGGQGGDTQYF	TGTGCCTGGAGCAGCGGGGGGCAGGGGGGAGATACGCAGTATTTT
-	TRBV2	-	TRBJ1-3	CASSEAGGYGNTIYF	TGTGCCAGCAGTGAAGCTGGTGGGTACGGAAACACCATATATTTT
-	TRBV5-4	-	TRBJ1-2	CASRLKPMPDGYTF	TGTGCCAGCAGACTGAAGCCGATGCCTGATGGCTACACCTTC
-	TRBV19	-	TRBJ1-2	CASMRHRAGYGYTF	TGTGCCAGTATGAGGCACAGGGCAGGGTATGGCTACACCTTC
-	TRBV7-9	-	TRBJ1-1	CASSTPTDMNTEAFF	TGTGCCAGCAGCACCCCGACAGACATGAACACTGAAGCTTTCTTT
-	TRBV6-5	TRBD1	TRBJ2-1	CASSRQGDRSNEQFF	TGTGCCAGCAGCCGACAGGGAGACCGCTCCAATGAGCAGTTCTTC
-	TRBV7-8	-	TRBJ1-5	CASSLDRVQSNQPQHF	TGTGCCAGCAGCTTAGATCGGGTGCAAAGCAATCAGCCCCAGCATTTT
-	TRBV9	-	TRBJ2-3	CASSFGGPATDTQYF	TGTGCCAGCAGTTTCGGGGGGCCAGCCACAGATACGCAGTATTTT
-	TRBV6-2/TRBV6-3	-	TRBJ1-3	CASSLRISGNTIYF	TGTGCCAGCAGTCTGCGGATCTCTGGAAACACCATATATTTT
-	TRBV7-2	-	TRBJ1-1	CASRKLLGASTEAFF	TGTGCCAGCCGTAAGTTGTTGGGGGCCAGCACTGAAGCTTTCTTT
-	TRBV18	-	TRBJ1-3	CASSKTNTGNTIYF	TGTGCCAGCTCGAAGACTAACACTGGAAACACCATATATTTT
-	TRBV5-6	-	TRBJ2-7	CASSLVWDSEEQYF	TGTGCCAGCAGCTTGGTTTGGGACTCGGAGGAGCAGTACTTC
-	TRBV18	-	TRBJ1-2	CASSPADPGYTF	TGTGCCAGCTCACCCGCAGATCCTGGCTACACCTTC
-	TRBV7-6	-	TRBJ1-5	CASSLVQGGNQPQHF	TGTGCCAGCAGCTTAGTACAGGGAGGGAATCAGCCCCAGCATTTT
-	TRBV5-1	TRBD2	TRBJ2-5	CASSPSGGTPSWYF	TGCGCCAGCAGCCCTAGCGGGGGAACCCCTTCATGGTACTTC
-	TRBV6-5	TRBD1	TRBJ1-5	CASGPHRGSNQPQHF	TGTGCCAGCGGTCCTCACAGGGGGAGCAATCAGCCCCAGCATTTT
-	TRBV7-2	-	TRBJ1-2	CASTPRDGNYGYTF	TGTGCCAGCACCCCCCGCGACGGAAACTATGGCTACACCTTC
-	TRBV30	TRBD1	TRBJ2-3	CAWSRTGSAGTQYF	TGTGCCTGGAGCCGGACAGGGAGCGCTGGTACGCAGTATTTT
once	TRBV29-1	TRBD1	TRBJ1-2	CSGKGPGGNDGYTF	TGCAGCGGGAAGGGTCCAGGGGGCAATGATGGCTACACCTTC
-	TRBV19	-	TRBJ1-1	CGTRQWGTEAFF	TGTGGAACACGACAGTGGGGCACTGAAGCTTTCTTT
-	TRBV27	TRBD1	TRBJ1-2	CASSSTPDRGGYTF	TGTGCCAGCAGCAGTACCCCAGACAGGGGAGGCTACACCTTC
-	TRBV28	-	TRBJ1-6	CASSLPWTSGSPLHF	TGTGCCAGCAGTCTACCGTGGACCAGCGGTTCACCCCTCCACTTT